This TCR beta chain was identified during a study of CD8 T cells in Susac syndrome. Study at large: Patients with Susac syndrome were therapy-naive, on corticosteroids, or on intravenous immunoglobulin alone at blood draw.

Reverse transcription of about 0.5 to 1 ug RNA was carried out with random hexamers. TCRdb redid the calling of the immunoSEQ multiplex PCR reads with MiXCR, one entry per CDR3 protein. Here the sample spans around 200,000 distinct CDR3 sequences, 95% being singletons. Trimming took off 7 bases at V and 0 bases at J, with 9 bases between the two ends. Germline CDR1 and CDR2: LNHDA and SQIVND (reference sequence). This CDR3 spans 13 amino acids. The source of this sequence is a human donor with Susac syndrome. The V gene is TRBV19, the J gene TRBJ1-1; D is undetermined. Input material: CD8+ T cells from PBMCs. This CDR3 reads CASNLQMNTEAFF. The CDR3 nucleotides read TGTGCCAGTAATCTTCAAATGAACACTGAAGCTTTCTTT.